This T cell receptor beta chain was observed in a study of blood T cells in healthy people across ages. Primers used in a second PCR of about 6 to 12 cycles were a sample-barcoded 5' primer and a J-beta primer mix. TCRdb redid the calling of the 5' RACE reads with MiXCR, one entry per CDR3 protein. The table has approximately 1,100,000 distinct CDR3 sequences, 45% seen once; the top ten hold 15% to 20%. Study-wide findings and caveats: From one million sequenced T cells, diversity estimates were lower bounds. The fall in TCR beta diversity per million T cells was roughly linear with age.

The V gene end was trimmed by 7 bases and the J gene end by 5 bases; junction bases not matched to a gene: 16. This CDR3 contains 17 residues. Per the germline V gene, CDR1 is MDHEN and CDR2 is SYDVKM. Notes on this clonotype: As yet, its antigen is unknown.

Donors were systemically healthy Caucasian individuals from Russia aged roughly 6 to 90 years. Every donor gave roughly 9.2 milliliters of peripheral blood. The V gene is TRBV28, the J gene TRBJ2-1; the match to TRBD2 covers 8 bases. This receptor was taken from a woman aged 55-69 years in good health. The sequenced sample was blood. CDR3 nucleotides: TGTGCCAGCAATGGCCTTGCGGGAGGTTTCTTCAACAATGAGCAGTTCTTC. It codes for CASNGLAGGFFNNEQFF.